This T cell receptor beta chain came from a study of T cell clonotyping in hematopoietic cell transplantation. General observations from the study: At the given depth, recipient repertoires were over 97% de novo clonotypes. Broader posttransplant TCR repertoire diversity was predicted by graft donor and pretransplant recipient Inverse Simpson Index values. Pathologically expanded recipient clonotypes increased progressively from day 30 to day 180 as diversity fell.

A remark on this clone: Its antigen remains unknown.

The assay was immunoSEQ multiplex PCR, and TCRdb's table has in-frame clones only and misses some. Of fewer than 50,000 clones listed, more than 75% are singletons. Time point described: recipient sample about 28 days before transplant, after cytoreduction. The CDR3 loop spans 12 amino acids. V shed 2 bases and J shed 6 bases, with 9 bases lying between them. Germline V gene lookup returns CDR1 SGHNT and CDR2 YYREEE (reference sequence). The sequence was collected from a man in his fifties or sixties with biphenotypic leukemia. Some clones in this sample may be carry-over from other donors' samples. The sample was peripheral blood mononuclear cells, taken before stem cell transplant. This chain connects TRBV5-4 to TRBJ2-7; D gene ambiguous. This CDR3 is CASSLPVGEQYF. In DNA, the CDR3 is TGTGCCAGCAGCTTACCGGTGGGCGAGCAGTACTTC.